This T cell receptor beta chain was captured in a study of identical twins. Trimming removed 6 bases from V and 4 bases from J, with 13 bases in between. The germline V gene has CDR1 MNHNS and CDR2 SASEGT. The CDR3 has 14 residues. Findings of the study overall: In beta out-of-frame sequences, the excess sharing between twins was weaker. Models, which agreed with sharing between unrelated individuals, nonetheless underestimated the out-of-frame TCR alpha sharing seen in monozygotic twins. Cord blood beta clonotypes present at high abundance carried fewer insertions; no such pattern appeared in memory repertoires.

Template switching added a universal primer site, and cDNA bore unique molecular identifiers. TCRdb recomputed calls from the 5' RACE reads with MiXCR, one row per CDR3 protein. The sample contains 510,000 or so distinct CDR3 sequences, roughly 15% of which appear only once. This clonotype was counted only a few times. What it recognizes is unknown. These data were also reused for a study on yellow fever vaccine responses in identical twins.

The sample was CD4+ T cells sorted from blood. The clonotype originates from a woman aged 18-30 years in good health. The chain carries TRBV6-1 and TRBJ1-5; D may be TRBD1 (6 bases). The CDR3 bases are TGTGCCAGCAGCATCGACAGGCATAATCAGCCCCAGCATTTT. Protein sequence: CASSIDRHNQPQHF.